Each of the 17 T cell receptor beta chains below was sequenced from the same sample in a study of shared clonotypes between healthy human individuals. TCRdb keeps only in-frame clones here, not all; method: immunoSEQ multiplex PCR. Of about 1,500,000 clones in the sample, roughly 96% are singletons; the top ten hold roughly 1.2%. Material for sequencing was naive CD4+ T cells sorted from blood. Subset defined: CD45RA+ positively selected. The receptor set was obtained from a man aged 30 to 45 in good health.

The chain uses TRBV2 and TRBJ1-5; no reliable D call. Germline CDR1 reads SNHLY; CDR2 reads FYNNEI. The CDR3 length is 13 residues. V was trimmed by 4 bases and J by 6 bases, leaving 10 bases between them. CDR3 sequence: CASSVRVGQPQHF. As DNA, the CDR3 is TGTGCCAGCAGTGTTAGGGTTGGTCAGCCCCAGCATTTT.

This chain joins TRBV7-6 and TRBJ2-7; no clear D. This CDR3 is 14 amino acids long. Germline V lookup: CDR1 SGHVS, CDR2 FNYEAQ. Trimming took 1 base from V and 1 from J, leaving 8 bases between them. The CDR3 loop reads CASSLGSISYEQYF. The DNA for the CDR3 is TGTGCCAGCAGCTTAGGGTCAATATCCTACGAGCAGTACTTC.

This chain uses TRBV10-2 with TRBJ2-7; 11 positions match TRBD2. The CDR3 runs 17 residues. Trimming at V came to 2 bases and at J to 1 base, leaving 7 bases not matched to a gene. CDR1 and CDR2 from the germline V gene are WSHSY and SAAADI. The CDR3 DNA reads TGCGCCAGCAGTGAGGGGAGGCTAGCGGGAGGATCCTACGAGCAGTACTTC. Translated, it gives CASSEGRLAGGSYEQYF.

The rearrangement joins TRBV5-1 to TRBJ2-5; TRBD1 is a possible D gene (6 bases). The germline V gene has CDR1 SGHRS and CDR2 YFSETQ. The CDR3 is 14 amino acids. V was pared by 0 bases and J by 5 bases, with 11 bases between. This CDR3 reads CASSLEQGTETQYF. The CDR3 bases are TGCGCCAGCAGCTTGGAACAGGGAACGGAGACCCAGTACTTC.

This rearrangement joins TRBV18 to TRBJ2-7, with 9 positions matching TRBD1. Germline V gives CDR1 KGHSH, CDR2 LQKENI. V lost 5 bases and J lost 0; bases outside the gene matches: 5. This CDR3 is built from 15 residues. The CDR3 DNA sequence: TGTGCCAGCTCAATACTACAGGGGGCCTCCTACGAGCAGTACTTC. Its protein product is CASSILQGASYEQYF.

This clone was seen only once. J is TRBJ2-5 and V is TRBV6-4; the D gene is possibly TRBD1 (8 bases). V was shortened by 3 bases and J by 5 bases, with 13 bases between the two germline ends. The length of the CDR3 is 14 residues. Looked up from germline, CDR1 is MRHNA and CDR2 is SNTAGT. The CDR3 loop reads CASSESGDRETQYF. CDR3 bases: TGTGCCAGCAGTGAAAGCGGGGACAGGGAGACCCAGTACTTC.

The V gene is TRBV12-5, the J gene TRBJ1-5; D perhaps matches TRBD1 (5 bases). This CDR3 is 13 amino acids long. CDR1 is LGHNT and CDR2 is FRNRAP in the germline V gene. Trimming took 7 bases from V and 2 from J, leaving 9 bases between them. The CDR3 sequence: CASALGGNQPQHF. CDR3 nucleotide sequence: TGTGCTAGTGCCCTGGGGGGCAATCAGCCCCAGCATTTT.

The chain is built from TRBV6-6 and TRBJ2-7, with TRBD1 as a possible D gene (6 bases). The CDR3 has 16 amino acids. Trimming left V 2 bases short and J 1 base short, with 15 bases between. Germline CDR1 is MNHNY and CDR2 is SVGAGI (reference sequence). CDR3 bases: TGTGCCAGCAGTTACCCAGGGCCGGGACATTCCTACGAGCAGTACTTC. Amino acid sequence: CASSYPGPGHSYEQYF.

This clone has a single count. This sequence joins TRBV5-8 and TRBJ1-2; 9 bases match TRBD1. Germline V gene sequence: CDR1 SGHTS, CDR2 YDEGEE. J gave up 2 bases and V 3 bases, and 5 bases lay outside the gene matches. CDR3 size: 15 residues. CDR3 amino acids: CASSYLTGGNYGYTF. The CDR3, as DNA: TGTGCCAGCAGCTATTTAACAGGGGGCAACTATGGCTACACCTTC. Full variable domain (outside the CDR3, taken from reference TRBV5-8 and TRBJ1-2): EAGVTQSPTHLIKTRGQQATLRCSPISGHTSVYWYQQALGLGLQFLLWYDEGEERNRGNFPPRFSGRQFPNYSSELNVNALELEDSALYLCASSYLTGGNYGYTFGSGTRLTVV.

This chain connects TRBV7-2 to TRBJ2-5; D is unclear. Between the trimmed V and J ends, which lost 5 bases and 5 bases, there was a span of 15 bases. Germline V gene lookup returns CDR1 SGHTA and CDR2 FQGNSA. The length of the CDR3 is 14 residues. The CDR3 protein is CASSAVLGQETQYF. The CDR3 DNA sequence: TGTGCCAGCAGCGCTGTCCTAGGCCAGGAGACCCAGTACTTC.

This clone has just one count. Here the CDR3 omits its conserved ending phenylalanine or tryptophan, so a read error is the likely source. The DNA is omitted, as the CDR3 cannot be located on it reliably, and the CDR3 follows TCRdb's listing. The rearrangement links TRBV7-8 to TRBJ2-7; TRBD1, the table's D call, was not compared with the DNA. Germline CDR1 is SGHVS and CDR2 is FQNEAQ. The CDR3 is 12 residues long, ends included. The CDR3 is CASSEPGQPPYI.

The rearrangement links TRBV28 to TRBJ2-7, with 10 nucleotides matching TRBD2. CDR3 size: 17 residues. V lost 0 bases and J lost 1; bases outside the gene matches: 6. Germline V CDR1 and CDR2: MDHEN, SYDVKM. The CDR3 here is CASSLWLAGERSYEQYF. The CDR3 DNA reads as TGTGCCAGCAGTTTATGGCTAGCGGGAGAAAGGTCCTACGAGCAGTACTTC.

V is TRBV9 and J is TRBJ2-5; 7 bases align to TRBD1. CDR3 length: 14 residues. Losses at the gene ends were 3 bases for V and 4 bases for J; bases not matched to a gene: 6. Germline V gene data show CDR1 as SGDLS and CDR2 as YYNGEE. The CDR3 nucleotides read TGTGCCAGCAGCGATACAGGGGCGGGAGAGACCCAGTACTTC. Translated, it gives CASSDTGAGETQYF. Filled out from reference TRBV9 and TRBJ2-5, the complete variable domain reads DSGVTQTPKHLITATGQRVTLRCSPRSGDLSVYWYQQSLDQGLQFLIQYYNGEERAKGNILERFSAQQFPDLHSELNLSSLELGDSALYFCASSDTGAGETQYFGPGTRLLVL.

The V gene is TRBV15, the J gene TRBJ2-5; D might be TRBD1 (5 bases). V lost 3 bases, J lost 5 bases, and 19 bases lay in between. Per germline, CDR1 LNHNV and CDR2 YYDKDF (reference sequence). The CDR3 has 16 residues. CDR3 residues: CATSSQKGIDLETQYF. CDR3 coding DNA: TGTGCCACCAGCAGCCAAAAGGGGATAGACCTGGAGACCCAGTACTTC.

Worth noting for this clone: The sample has other DNA sequences that encode this CDR3 too. The CDR3 bases are TGTGCCAGCGGCCGGGACCGCCTCTACGAGCAGTACTTC. Amino acid sequence: CASGRDRLYEQYF. V gene TRBV2 combines with J gene TRBJ2-7; D may be TRBD1 or TRBD2 (5 bases each). The V end lost 8 bases, the J end lost 3 bases, and 14 bases lay between the germline ends. The germline V gene encodes CDR1 SNHLY and CDR2 FYNNEI. This CDR3 comprises 13 residues.

The chain carries TRBV7-8 and TRBJ2-1; D is unclear. This CDR3 region has 15 residues. CDR1 is SGHVS and CDR2 is FQNEAQ in the germline V gene. Trimming stripped 1 base from V and 0 bases from J, with 7 bases between. In DNA, the CDR3 is TGTGCCAGCAGCTTAGAGGCGGACTCCTACAATGAGCAGTTCTTC. Translated: CASSLEADSYNEQFF.

In DNA form, the CDR3 reads TGTGCCAGCAGTGAAGAGGAAGGGCAGCGGAATCAGCCCCAGCATTTT. This encodes CASSEEEGQRNQPQHF. The chain carries TRBV6-1 and TRBJ1-5, with D unclear. The CDR3 covers 16 residues. Germline V CDR1 and CDR2: MNHNS, SASEGT. Trimming stripped 1 base from V and 4 bases from J, with 14 bases between.